This is a list of T cell receptor beta chains from one sample in a study of chemoradiotherapy in HPV16-positive cancers. The data were produced by immunoSEQ multiplex PCR, yet TCRdb's version contains in-frame clones alone and is incomplete. The repertoire holds around 4,000 clones, roughly 94% seen once, with more than 3% in the top ten. Sample: tumor tissue, taken from a patient who underwent chemoradiotherapy. All receptors derive from a human donor with HPV-associated anogenital cancer. The CDR3 runs from the conserved cysteine through the conserved F or W. D genes are given only for firm matches. Part of the rows lack a size; the others show once, few, many or a class for expanded clones.

clone_size	v_call	j_call	d_call	cdr3_nt	cdr3_aa
.	TRBV10-3	TRBJ1-1	.	TGTGCCATCACAGACAAGATGACGAACACTGAAGCTTTCTTT	CAITDKMTNTEAFF
.	TRBV28	TRBJ2-3	TRBD2	TGTGCCAGCAAGCCTAGCGGGGCCCCTAGCACAGATACGCAGTATTTT	CASKPSGAPSTDTQYF
.	TRBV7-9	TRBJ1-1	.	TGTGCCAGCAGCTTAGCGCGGGTCCGGGGAAACACTGAAGCTTTCTTT	CASSLARVRGNTEAFF
.	TRBV28	TRBJ2-4	.	TGTGCCAGCAGTTTATCCAAAAACATTCAGTACTTC	CASSLSKNIQYF
.	TRBV5-4	TRBJ2-5	.	TGTGCCAGCAGCTTGGGCTCGGCAGCCCAAGAGACCCAGTACTTC	CASSLGSAAQETQYF
.	TRBV5-6	TRBJ1-5	.	TGTGCCAGCAGCCCTTCGGGGTATAGCAATCAGCCCCAGCATTTT	CASSPSGYSNQPQHF
.	TRBV6-6	TRBJ2-7	TRBD2	TGTGCCAGCAGGTTTAAACTAGCGGGGGTTACCTACGAGCAGTACTTC	CASRFKLAGVTYEQYF
.	TRBV7-2	TRBJ2-7	TRBD2	TGTGCCAGCAGCGCCGGGGGGACTACCGTCCTCGAGCAGTACTTC	CASSAGGTTVLEQYF
.	TRBV6-1	TRBJ2-7	.	TGTGCCAGCAGTGAAGCCCCTGGGAGCGGCTCACTCGAGCAGTACTTC	CASSEAPGSGSLEQYF
once	TRBV15	TRBJ2-2	TRBD1	TGTGCCACCAGCAGAGAACAGGGGGCCGGGGAGCTGTTTTTT	CATSREQGAGELFF
.	TRBV6-4	TRBJ1-1	.	TGTGCCAGCAGTACTCGACAGATGAACACTGAAGCTTTCTTT	CASSTRQMNTEAFF
.	TRBV2	TRBJ2-7	.	TGTGCCAGCAGTGAGGCCTCAATCCGGGGGTCGGGCTACGAGCAGTACTTC	CASSEASIRGSGYEQYF
.	TRBV11-2	TRBJ2-3	TRBD1	TGTGCCAGCAGCTCGAAAGGGGAGTGGGACAGCCGCTACACAGATACGCAGTATTTT	CASSSKGEWDSRYTDTQYF
few	TRBV5-6	TRBJ1-1	.	TGTGCCAGCAGATGGGGAGAAGCTTTCTTT	CASRWGEAFF
.	TRBV20-1	TRBJ2-7	.	TGCAGTGCTGCAGCCGCCTACGAGCAGTACTTC	CSAAAAYEQYF
.	TRBV19	TRBJ1-4	.	TGTGCCAGTAGAACTGCCGGGGCAGGTGCTGAAAAACTGTTTTTT	CASRTAGAGAEKLFF
.	TRBV6-6	TRBJ2-2	TRBD1	TGTGCCAGCAGTCCAGGACAGGGTTTGGAGCTGTTTTTT	CASSPGQGLELFF
few	TRBV28	TRBJ1-1	.	TGTGCCAGCAGTCTGACGTTGGGACCCACCGAGACTGAAGCTTTCTTT	CASSLTLGPTETEAFF
.	TRBV7-2	TRBJ2-1	TRBD2	TGTGCCAGCAGCCCATGGCGGGGGGATGAGCAGTTCTTC	CASSPWRGDEQFF
.	TRBV6-4	TRBJ1-1	.	TGTGCCAGCAGTGACCGGTCGAACACTGAAGCTTTCTTT	CASSDRSNTEAFF
.	TRBV4-1	TRBJ2-5	TRBD1	TGCGCCAGCAGCCAAGGGACAGGGTTAGAGACCCAGTACTTC	CASSQGTGLETQYF
.	TRBV9	TRBJ1-5	.	TGTGCCAGCAGCGTAGGGTGTCAGCCCCAGCATTTT	CASSVGCQPQHF
.	TRBV7-2	TRBJ2-1	.	TGTGCCAGCAGCTTAGACGGGAGCTCCTACAATGAGCAGTTCTTC	CASSLDGSSYNEQFF
.	TRBV6-1	TRBJ1-6	.	TGTGCCAGCGGACCCGGACAAGAAAATTCACCCCTCCACTTT	CASGPGQENSPLHF
.	TRBV2	TRBJ1-5	TRBD1	TGTGCCAGCAGTGTATCCGGGACAGGGTTTAGTCAGCCCCAGCATTTT	CASSVSGTGFSQPQHF
once	TRBV10-3	TRBJ1-5	TRBD1	TGTGCCATCAGTGAGTCGATTGGAAACACAGGGGGCCTGAATCAGCCCCAGCATTTT	CAISESIGNTGGLNQPQHF
.	TRBV5-5	TRBJ2-3	.	TGTGCCAGCAGCTCCTTGGGGACAGATACGCAGTATTTT	CASSSLGTDTQYF
.	TRBV7-9	TRBJ2-7	TRBD2	TGTGCCAGCAGCAAATCCGGGACTAGGGATTACGAGCAGTACTTC	CASSKSGTRDYEQYF
.	TRBV6-6	TRBJ1-1	.	TGTGCCAGCAGTACCCCTGACGGTGCTTTCTTT	CASSTPDGAFF
.	TRBV5-1	TRBJ2-7	.	TGCGCCAGCAGCTTGGATCAACTCTACGAGCAGTACTTC	CASSLDQLYEQYF
.	TRBV11-2	TRBJ1-1	.	TGTGCCAGCAGCTCTTCAAATGGCCTCGGCGAAGCTTTCTTT	CASSSSNGLGEAFF
.	TRBV11-1	TRBJ1-1	.	TGTGCCAGCACCCTCGTGGAAGGTGAAGCTTTCTTT	CASTLVEGEAFF
.	TRBV4-3	TRBJ2-3	TRBD2	TGCGCCAGCAGCACATCCGGGACTAGTGGTGCAGATACGCAGTATTTT	CASSTSGTSGADTQYF
.	TRBV11-2	TRBJ2-7	.	TGTGCCAGCAGTAAGACTGACTCGTCCTACGAGCAGTACTTC	CASSKTDSSYEQYF
.	TRBV25-1	TRBJ2-3	.	TGTGCCAGCAGTGAAGTCCCAGGGGATCCCACCACAGATACGCAGTATTTT	CASSEVPGDPTTDTQYF
.	TRBV2	TRBJ1-2	TRBD1	TGTGCCAGCAGGAGGGGGACAGGGATAGATGGCTACACCTTC	CASRRGTGIDGYTF
.	TRBV6-1	TRBJ2-7	TRBD1	TGTGCCAGCAGCCTGGGACAGGGGGACTACGAGCAGTACTTC	CASSLGQGDYEQYF
.	TRBV27	TRBJ2-1	TRBD2	TGTGCCAGCAGGATCCGTGGGACTAGCGGGTACAATGAGCAGTTCTTC	CASRIRGTSGYNEQFF
.	TRBV5-1	TRBJ2-7	TRBD1	TGCGCCAGCAGCTCACGACAGGGTGGGAACGAGCAGTACTTC	CASSSRQGGNEQYF
.	TRBV9	TRBJ2-7	TRBD2	TGTGCCAGCAGCGTCGGGGGGGACCTCTACGAGCAGTACTTC	CASSVGGDLYEQYF
.	TRBV7-9	TRBJ2-4	.	TGTGCCAGCAGCTTAGACGGCTCTGGCGCGGGAGCCAAAAACATTCAGTACTTC	CASSLDGSGAGAKNIQYF
once	TRBV28	TRBJ2-5	.	TGTGCCAGCAGAGCAGTGGAGACCCAGTACTTC	CASRAVETQYF
once	TRBV6-6	TRBJ1-1	.	TGTGCCAGCAGTTACCTTCCAGGGTCTGAAGCTTTCTTT	CASSYLPGSEAFF
.	TRBV5-1	TRBJ2-3	.	TGCGCCAGCAGCTTGGAAAGCAGCACAGATACGCAGTATTTT	CASSLESSTDTQYF
.	TRBV5-4	TRBJ2-2	.	TGTGCCAGCAGCACCCGAACGAACACCGGGGAGCTGTTTTTT	CASSTRTNTGELFF
.	TRBV6-1	TRBJ2-1	TRBD2	TGTGCCAGTACGGTAGCGGGTGGATACAATGAGCAGTTCTTC	CASTVAGGYNEQFF